This T cell receptor (beta chain) was profiled in a study of tumor and adjacent non-tumor tissue in lung cancer. Germline V gene data show CDR1 as DFQATT and CDR2 as SNEGSKA (reference sequence). The CDR3 contains 14 residues. RNA was extracted from bulk tissue without any cell sorting. A remark on this clonotype: A read error may produce the germline difference seen at one junction end.

TCRbeta libraries were built with three rounds of nested PCR, modified from ARM-PCR. TCRdb reprocessed the multiplex PCR reads via MiXCR and lists one record per CDR3 protein. The repertoire includes 220,000 or so distinct CDR3 sequences, less than 80% of them detected once, and almost 25% sits in the top ten. This TCR came from a man in his 60s with non-small cell lung cancer. The V gene is TRBV20-1, the J gene TRBJ2-7, with D unresolved. The sample consisted of lung tumor tissue. CDR3: CSASSDALSYEQYF. CDR3 DNA sequence: TGCAGTGCTAGTTCGGACGCACTCTCCTACGAACAGTACTTC.